Listed here are 25 T cell receptor beta chains from one sample, sequenced in a study of cytomegalovirus exposure and HLA in healthy donors. The PCR used 60 Vbeta and 13 Jbeta primers. Here immunoSEQ multiplex PCR was the method, and the copy in TCRdb shows in-frame clones only, minus some. The sample comprises about 100,000 clones, around 69% of which are singletons, and roughly 20% rests with the top ten. The sequenced material came from PBMCs. Source of these receptors: a woman between 55 and 75 years old in good health and CMV-seropositive.

This clone was seen more than once but under ten times. This chain connects TRBV29-1 to TRBJ2-5, with 9 bases lining up with TRBD2. The germline CDR1 and CDR2 sequences are SQVTM and ANQGSEA. The CDR3 sequence is 14 residues long. V lost 6 bases and J lost 5; bases outside the gene matches: 10. CDR3 sequence: CSVDPHTSGETQYF. CDR3 coding DNA: TGCAGCGTCGACCCACATACTAGCGGGGAGACCCAGTACTTC. Using reference TRBV29-1 and TRBJ2-5 for the parts outside the CDR3, the full variable domain is SAVISQKPSRDICQRGTSLTIQCQVDSQVTMMFWYRQQPGQSLTLIATANQGSEATYESGFVIDKFPISRPNLTFSTLTVSNMSPEDSSIYLCSVDPHTSGETQYFGPGTRLLVL.

This chain connects TRBV19 to TRBJ1-1, with D unresolved. CDR1 is LNHDA, CDR2 SQIVND, per germline (reference sequence). The CDR3 has 13 residues. V was pared by 5 bases and J by 1 base, with 8 bases between. CDR3 nucleotide sequence: TGTGCCAGTAGTCCTACGGGGAACACTGAAGCTTTCTTT. Its translation: CASSPTGNTEAFF.

The rearrangement uses TRBV6-6 and TRBJ2-7; TRBD1 matches 9 bases. The germline V gene encodes CDR1 MNHNY and CDR2 SVGAGI (reference sequence). CDR3 length: 16 residues. Losses at the gene ends were 0 bases for V and 5 bases for J; bases not matched to a gene: 8. CDR3 in amino acids: CASSYSQGTGPHEQYF. The CDR3 DNA sequence: TGTGCCAGCAGTTACTCTCAGGGGACAGGGCCTCACGAGCAGTACTTC.

This clone was counted a few times. The V call is TRBV28, the J call TRBJ1-3; no reliable D call. Trimming removed 8 bases at V and 5 bases at J, with 13 bases between. Germline V lookup: CDR1 MDHEN, CDR2 SYDVKM. The CDR3 extends over 13 amino acids. The DNA of the CDR3 is TGTGCCAGCGTAGACACTCGACGAAACACCATATATTTT. Protein sequence: CASVDTRRNTIYF.

This chain uses TRBV15 with TRBJ1-1; possible D gene TRBD1, 5 bases. This CDR3 has 16 amino acids. The V gene lost 4 bases and the J gene lost 4 bases, with 19 bases spanning the gap. The germline V gene has CDR1 LNHNV and CDR2 YYDKDF (reference sequence). Here the CDR3 DNA reads TGTGCCACCAGCAAAGGCTCGTCAGGGTTCGCCACTGAAGCTTTCTTT. Protein sequence: CATSKGSSGFATEAFF. Variable domain in full (rest from reference TRBV15 and TRBJ1-1): DAMVIQNPRYQVTQFGKPVTLSCSQTLNHNVMYWYQQKSSQAPKLLFHYYDKDFNNEADTPDNFQSRRPNTSFCFLDIRSPGLGDTAMYLCATSKGSSGFATEAFFGQGTRLTVV.

The chain carries TRBV6-1 and TRBJ1-2; TRBD1 might be the D (5 bases). This CDR3 has 13 amino acids. The V gene lost 6 bases and the J gene lost 3 bases, with 11 bases spanning the gap. CDR1 and CDR2 from the germline V gene are MNHNS and SASEGT. CDR3 loop: CASRTGVDYGYTF. CDR3 DNA sequence: TGTGCCAGCAGAACGGGGGTGGACTATGGCTACACCTTC.

This rearrangement joins TRBV6-5 to TRBJ2-1, with D possibly TRBD1 on 5 matching bases. The V and J ends lost 0 bases and 9 bases respectively, with 9 bases between them. CDR1 and CDR2 from the germline V gene are MNHEY and SVGAGI. The CDR3 consists of 13 residues. The CDR3 DNA reads as TGTGCCAGCAGTTACTCGTTAGGGGCTGAGCAGTTCTTC. Its translation is CASSYSLGAEQFF.

V is TRBV6-5 and J is TRBJ1-5, with a weak D call TRBD1 (6 bases). V gave up 2 bases and J gave up 4 bases, with 9 bases separating them. The CDR3 covers 14 residues. CDR1 and CDR2 from the germline V gene are MNHEY and SVGAGI. The CDR3 DNA reads as TGTGCCAGCAGTTACCGGCAGGGGAATCAGCCCCAGCATTTT. It translates to CASSYRQGNQPQHF.

This clone was picked up one time. The chain uses TRBV2 and TRBJ2-7; D perhaps matches TRBD2 (5 bases). The CDR3 has 16 residues. V lost 6 bases and J lost 0, with 18 bases in between. Looked up from germline, CDR1 is SNHLY and CDR2 is FYNNEI. Here the CDR3 reads CASSGPSSFISYEQYF. CDR3 nucleotide sequence: TGTGCCAGCAGCGGGCCTAGCTCCTTTATCTCCTACGAGCAGTACTTC.

The chain couples TRBV2 to TRBJ2-5; 8 bases align to TRBD2. V trimming: 7 bases; J trimming: 5 bases; junction bases outside the gene matches: 12. This CDR3 is 15 amino acids long. In germline, CDR1 is SNHLY, CDR2 FYNNEI. For the CDR3, the DNA is TGTGCCAGCATTAGTAGCGGGGAGTTTGGGGAGACCCAGTACTTC. It is translated as CASISSGEFGETQYF.

The J gene is TRBJ2-1, the V gene TRBV11-3, with 12 bases fitting TRBD2. The germline V gene has CDR1 SGHNT and CDR2 YENEEA. The CDR3 runs 15 residues. Trimming removed 2 bases from V and 9 bases from J; junction bases left unmatched: 5. The CDR3 bases are TGTGCCAGCAGCTTAAATGGACTAGCGGGATTTGAGCAGTTCTTC. This translates into CASSLNGLAGFEQFF.

The chain carries TRBV6-5 and TRBJ2-2; 8 bases are a match to TRBD1. This CDR3 region has 14 residues. Germline loops: CDR1 MNHEY, CDR2 SVGAGI. V gave up 11 bases and J gave up 3 bases; unmatched junction bases: 8. The CDR3 nucleotides read TGTGCCGCAAAGACAGGGGCCTACACCGGGGAGCTGTTTTTT. It codes for CAAKTGAYTGELFF.

This clone has at least ten counts. This chain uses TRBV19 with TRBJ2-1; D possibly corresponds to TRBD2 (5 bases). Germline-derived CDR1 and CDR2 are LNHDA and SQIVND (reference sequence). The CDR3 spans 16 residues. The germline V and J ends were trimmed by 4 bases and 3 bases, with 16 bases remaining between them. The CDR3: CASSTEGVELYNEQFF. The CDR3 DNA sequence: TGTGCCAGTAGTACCGAGGGTGTGGAGCTCTACAATGAGCAGTTCTTC.

The chain uses TRBV2 and TRBJ1-2; D gene unclear. The CDR3 length is 15 residues. CDR1 and CDR2 (germline): SNHLY, FYNNEI. V was pared by 0 bases and J by 7 bases, with 15 bases between. The CDR3 sequence: CASSEASRAGSGYTF. CDR3 sequence (DNA): TGTGCCAGCAGTGAAGCGTCCCGCGCCGGGAGTGGCTACACCTTC. Supplemented by reference TRBV2 and TRBJ1-2, the full variable domain reads EPEVTQTPSHQVTQMGQEVILRCVPISNHLYFYWYRQILGQKVEFLVSFYNNEISEKSEIFDDQFSVERPDGSNFTLKIRSTKLEDSAMYFCASSEASRAGSGYTFGSGTRLTVV.

This clone was recorded once. The chain couples TRBV6-5 to TRBJ1-1, with D possibly being TRBD1 (6 bases). V lost 6 bases, J lost 6 bases, and 17 bases lay in between. The CDR3 is 14 residues long. The germline gives CDR1 MNHEY, CDR2 SVGAGI. The CDR3 DNA reads as TGTGCCAGCAGGGGGAATACAGGGTTCGCTGAAGCTTTCTTT. Its translation is CASRGNTGFAEAFF.

The chain combines TRBV7-9 with TRBJ2-5; the D gene is possibly TRBD1 (5 bases). The CDR3 spans 13 residues. Germline V gene sequence: CDR1 SEHNR, CDR2 FQNEAQ (reference sequence). Trimming removed 5 bases at V and 1 base at J, with 8 bases between. CDR3 sequence (DNA): TGTGCCAGCAGCGAGGACATCCAAGAGACCCAGTACTTC. It codes for CASSEDIQETQYF. Combining the CDR3 with reference TRBV7-9 and TRBJ2-5 gives the whole variable domain DTGVSQNPRHKITKRGQNVTFRCDPISEHNRLYWYRQTLGQGPEFLTYFQNEAQLEKSRLLSDRFSAERPKGSFSTLEIQRTEQGDSAMYLCASSEDIQETQYFGPGTRLLVL.

V is TRBV11-2 and J is TRBJ2-1; D ambiguous. Germline values: CDR1 SGHAT, CDR2 FQNNGV. The CDR3 is made up of 15 amino acids. V gave up 3 bases and J gave up 2 bases, with 11 bases separating them. The CDR3 reads CASSFQQIPYNEQFF. As DNA, the CDR3 is TGTGCCAGCAGCTTCCAACAGATCCCCTACAATGAGCAGTTCTTC.

The V and J genes are TRBV28 and TRBJ2-1, with 9 bases aligning to TRBD1. The CDR3 has 16 amino acids. Germline CDR1 MDHEN, CDR2 SYDVKM. After removal of 1 base from V and 8 bases from J, the junction contained 9 bases not matched to a gene. DNA of the CDR3: TGTGCCAGCAGTTTATTGGGACAGGGAGAGAGGGATGAGCAGTTCTTC. Translation: CASSLLGQGERDEQFF.

For the CDR3, the DNA is TGTGCCAGCAGTTTACTGTCCTCCTACACTGAAGCTTTCTTT. Its translation is CASSLLSSYTEAFF. The chain uses TRBV28 and TRBJ1-1; no definite D call. Trimming removed 2 bases from V and 3 bases from J, with 10 bases in between. CDR1 and CDR2 from the germline V gene are MDHEN and SYDVKM. The CDR3 has 14 amino acids. Complete variable domain (other parts from reference TRBV28 and TRBJ1-1): DVKVTQSSRYLVKRTGEKVFLECVQDMDHENMFWYRQDPGLGLRLIYFSYDVKMKEKGDIPEGYSVSREKKERFSLILESASTNQTSMYLCASSLLSSYTEAFFGQGTRLTVV.

This clone was seen only once. The chain links TRBV5-1 to TRBJ2-5; D unresolved. V lost 2 bases to trimming and J lost 2 bases, with 10 bases between them. The CDR3 covers 14 residues. The germline V gene has CDR1 SGHRS and CDR2 YFSETQ. The CDR3 nucleotides read TGCGCCAGCAGCTTAACGGAACTACAAGAGACCCAGTACTTC. This sequence encodes CASSLTELQETQYF. Full variable domain (remainder filled in from reference TRBV5-1 and TRBJ2-5): KAGVTQTPRYLIKTRGQQVTLSCSPISGHRSVSWYQQTPGQGLQFLFEYFSETQRNKGNFPGRFSGRQFSNSRSEMNVSTLELGDSALYLCASSLTELQETQYFGPGTRLLVL.

This clone has more than one count but fewer than ten. This rearrangement joins TRBV5-1 to TRBJ1-1; D is perhaps TRBD1 (5 bases). The V gene lost 3 bases and the J gene lost 1 base, with 10 bases spanning the gap. Per germline, CDR1 SGHRS and CDR2 YFSETQ. The CDR3 is made up of 14 amino acids. In DNA form, the CDR3 reads TGCGCCAGCAGCTCGACAGCCACGAACACTGAAGCTTTCTTT. Protein sequence: CASSSTATNTEAFF. The whole variable domain, remainder taken from reference TRBV5-1 and TRBJ1-1, is KAGVTQTPRYLIKTRGQQVTLSCSPISGHRSVSWYQQTPGQGLQFLFEYFSETQRNKGNFPGRFSGRQFSNSRSEMNVSTLELGDSALYLCASSSTATNTEAFFGQGTRLTVV.

The chain combines TRBV7-9 with TRBJ1-4; 8 bases agree with TRBD1. V shed 2 bases and J 8 bases; nucleotides not matched to a gene: 4. Germline assignment: CDR1 SEHNR and CDR2 FQNEAQ (reference sequence). The CDR3 spans 14 residues. CDR3 bases: TGTGCCAGCAGCTTAATGGCAGGGGGCGAAAAACTGTTTTTT. Its translation is CASSLMAGGEKLFF.

The rearrangement uses TRBV27 and TRBJ1-1; unclear D gene. Trimming stripped 1 base from V and 0 bases from J, with 6 bases between. The CDR3 has 14 amino acids. Per germline, CDR1 MNHEY and CDR2 SMNVEV (reference sequence). The CDR3 bases are TGTGCCAGCAGTTTATATCGGTTGAACACTGAAGCTTTCTTT. Protein: CASSLYRLNTEAFF.

V is TRBV7-3 and J is TRBJ2-1, with TRBD2 identical over 9 bases. The CDR3 is 13 amino acids. The germline V gene has CDR1 SGHTA and CDR2 FQGTGA. Unmatched junction bases numbered 2, after V lost 3 bases and J lost 8 bases. This chain's CDR3 is CASSFGGRDEQFF. The CDR3 nucleotides read TGTGCCAGCAGCTTTGGCGGGAGGGATGAGCAGTTCTTC.

This clone appeared once. The chain joins TRBV4-1 to TRBJ2-2; TRBD2 aligns across 11 bases. J gave up 4 bases and V 2 bases, and 6 bases lay outside the gene matches. The germline V gene has CDR1 MGHRA and CDR2 YSYEKL. CDR3 length equals 17 residues. The CDR3 spells CASSQLGLAVITGELFF. The CDR3 DNA is TGCGCCAGCAGCCAATTGGGACTAGCGGTGATCACCGGGGAGCTGTTTTTT.